What follows are 13 T cell receptor beta chains derived from one specimen sequenced in a study of response to subunit inactivated influenza vaccine. TCRdb used MiXCR to reprocess the RT-PCR reads, holding one entry per CDR3 protein. The repertoire holds approximately 680,000 distinct CDR3 sequences, with about a sixth as singletons. The sequencing used PBMCs from blood, collected roughly 12 days after vaccination. The receptors were gathered from a man aged 45-60 years who received an inactivated influenza vaccine.

This clonotype was observed many times. V and J are TRBV7-2 and TRBJ2-7; 7 nucleotides match TRBD1. This CDR3 comprises 14 residues. Germline V gene sequence: CDR1 SGHTA, CDR2 FQGNSA. V lost 2 bases to trimming and J lost 7 bases; unmatched junction nucleotides: 8. CDR3 in amino acids: CASSLFDREEEQYF. The CDR3 bases are TGTGCCAGCAGCTTATTTGACAGGGAAGAAGAGCAGTACTTC.

V is TRBV20-1 and J is TRBJ1-1, with D unresolved. The V gene's germline CDR1 is DFQATT and CDR2 SNEGSKA (reference sequence). The CDR3 length is 14 residues. Trimming left V 3 bases short and J 1 base short, with 12 bases between. DNA for the CDR3: TGCAGTGCTAGTGAATTTGGCGGGAACACTGAAGCTTTCTTT. Translated: CSASEFGGNTEAFF.

This clonotype came up a few times. The rearrangement joins TRBV12-3 or TRBV12-4 to TRBJ1-5; D is unresolved. Trimming took off 2 bases at V and 3 bases at J, with 5 bases between the two ends. The CDR3 extends over 13 amino acids. Here the CDR3 DNA reads TGTGCCAGCAGTTTACATGTCAATCAGCCCCAGCATTTT. This sequence encodes CASSLHVNQPQHF.

J is TRBJ2-5 and V is TRBV5-1; 8 bases map to TRBD2. This CDR3 spans 14 amino acids. The V gene end was trimmed by 0 bases and the J gene end by 5 bases; junction bases not matched to a gene: 3. Per germline, CDR1 SGHRS and CDR2 YFSETQ. The CDR3 here is CASSLGVAGETQYF. CDR3 DNA: TGCGCCAGCAGCTTGGGTGTAGCGGGGGAGACCCAGTACTTC. The full variable domain, rest sourced from reference TRBV5-1 and TRBJ2-5, is KAGVTQTPRYLIKTRGQQVTLSCSPISGHRSVSWYQQTPGQGLQFLFEYFSETQRNKGNFPGRFSGRQFSNSRSEMNVSTLELGDSALYLCASSLGVAGETQYFGPGTRLLVL.

The rearrangement links TRBV27 to TRBJ2-1, with D perhaps TRBD2 (5 bases). Trimming left V 0 bases short and J 6 bases short, with 12 bases between. The CDR3 sequence is 15 residues long. The germline V gene has CDR1 MNHEY and CDR2 SMNVEV (reference sequence). CDR3 sequence: CASSLSSGPGNEQFF. CDR3 in DNA: TGTGCCAGCAGTTTATCCAGCGGTCCGGGCAATGAGCAGTTCTTC.

The CDR3 spells CASSQDRVGDGYTF. The DNA for the CDR3 is TGCGCCAGCAGCCAAGACAGGGTAGGAGACGGCTACACCTTC. The V gene is TRBV4-3, the J gene TRBJ1-2, with D perhaps matching TRBD1 (5 bases). The CDR3 spans 14 residues. CDR1 LGHNA and CDR2 YSLEER come from the germline V gene. V dropped 0 bases and J dropped 8 bases, with 13 bases sitting between them.

This clonotype was seen ten or more times. J is TRBJ1-6 and V is TRBV12-3 or TRBV12-4; 8 bases fit TRBD1. With V trimmed by 5 bases and J by 6 bases, 6 bases remained unmatched. CDR3 length: 15 amino acids. CDR3 amino acids: CASSPPTGVNSPLHF. CDR3 nucleotides: TGTGCCAGCAGTCCTCCGACAGGGGTTAATTCACCCCTCCACTTT.

This clonotype has more than one count but fewer than ten. CDR3 amino acids: CASSPPDRDSYNEQFF. DNA of the CDR3: TGTGCCAGCAGTCCCCCGGACAGAGACTCCTACAATGAGCAGTTCTTC. V gene TRBV12-3 or TRBV12-4 combines with J gene TRBJ2-1; D possibly corresponds to TRBD1 (6 bases). V gave up 5 bases and J gave up 0 bases, with 14 bases separating them. This CDR3 comprises 16 residues.

V and J are TRBV30 and TRBJ2-7; D tentatively reads TRBD1 or TRBD2 (5 bases each). V was clipped by 4 bases and J by 3 bases, with 10 bases between them. Germline V gene data show CDR1 as GTSNPN and CDR2 as SVGIG (reference sequence). The CDR3 runs 12 residues. The CDR3 DNA sequence: TGTGCCTGGATGGGGGTCGGCTACGAGCAGTACTTC. It is translated as CAWMGVGYEQYF.

The chain couples TRBV20-1 to TRBJ2-1, with 9 bases aligning to TRBD2. The CDR3 sequence is 13 residues long. V lost 5 bases to trimming and J lost 8 bases; unmatched junction nucleotides: 7. CDR1 is DFQATT, CDR2 SNEGSKA, per germline (reference sequence). CDR3 in amino acids: CSAAAGGGDEQFF. The CDR3, as DNA: TGCAGTGCTGCAGCGGGGGGCGGGGATGAGCAGTTCTTC.

This clonotype appeared a few times. This sequence joins TRBV9 and TRBJ2-5, with D hard to call. Germline CDR1 reads SGDLS; CDR2 reads YYNGEE. Trimming took off 4 bases at V and 4 bases at J, with 11 bases between the two ends. CDR3 size: 13 residues. This CDR3 is CASSSRAGETQYF. The CDR3 coding sequence is TGTGCCAGCAGCTCCCGGGCAGGAGAGACCCAGTACTTC. The full variable domain, with the rest looked up from reference TRBV9 and TRBJ2-5, is DSGVTQTPKHLITATGQRVTLRCSPRSGDLSVYWYQQSLDQGLQFLIQYYNGEERAKGNILERFSAQQFPDLHSELNLSSLELGDSALYFCASSSRAGETQYFGPGTRLLVL.

The V gene is TRBV5-1, the J gene TRBJ2-7; 12 bases map to TRBD2. CDR1 is SGHRS and CDR2 is YFSETQ in the germline V gene. V dropped 4 bases and J dropped 4; count of bases not matched to a gene: 6. The CDR3 has 15 residues. Written as DNA, the CDR3 is TGCGCCAGCAGCCACTCCGGACTAGCGGGGTACGAGCAGTACTTC. Amino acids: CASSHSGLAGYEQYF.

This clonotype came up many times. The chain employs TRBV18 and TRBJ2-5, with D possibly being TRBD1 or TRBD2 (6 bases each). Germline V gene sequence: CDR1 KGHSH, CDR2 LQKENI. V was cut by 4 bases and J by 1 base, with 16 bases left in between. This CDR3 is 16 amino acids long. The CDR3 coding sequence is TGTGCCAGCTCACAGCCTGGGCGGGACACCCAAGAGACCCAGTACTTC. This gives the protein CASSQPGRDTQETQYF.